Each of the 24 T cell receptor beta chains below was sequenced from the same sample in a study of a mutant IDH1 vaccine in newly diagnosed glioma. These TCRs are of unknown antigen specificity. The time point here: week 23, last vaccination. Vaccination comprised doses that each held 300 ug of mutant IDH1 20-mer peptide, plus topical imiquimod. Assay: immunoSEQ multiplex PCR; the TCRdb copy retains only in-frame clones and omits some. Of tens of thousands of clones listed, under 80% are singletons. The sequencing used PBMCs, collected from a glioma patient whose treatment included an IDH1 peptide vaccine. The source of these receptors is a man in his fifties or sixties with glioma.

This chain connects TRBV25-1 to TRBJ1-1, with D perhaps TRBD1 (6 bases). Germline V gives CDR1 MGHDK, CDR2 SYGVNS. Trimming took 1 base from V and 4 from J, leaving 13 bases between them. The CDR3 totals 15 residues. As DNA, the CDR3 is TGTGCCAGCAGTGAATTGGGCGGGGGCGGCACTGAAGCTTTCTTT. Protein: CASSELGGGGTEAFF.

V is TRBV19 and J is TRBJ1-4, with D hard to call. Trimming left V 5 bases short and J 0 bases short, with 10 bases between. This CDR3 region has 15 residues. Germline values: CDR1 LNHDA, CDR2 SQIVND (reference sequence). CDR3 sequence: CASSADTSTNEKLFF. CDR3 DNA: TGTGCCAGTAGTGCTGACACCTCAACTAATGAAAAACTGTTTTTT.

The genes are TRBV7-9 and TRBJ1-4, with D possibly being TRBD1 (5 bases). The germline V gene encodes CDR1 SEHNR and CDR2 FQNEAQ (reference sequence). The CDR3 runs 16 residues. The ends were cut back, 10 bases at V and 4 bases at J, with 22 bases in the middle. The CDR3 loop is CATNWKGQLDNEKLFF. The DNA of the CDR3 is TGTGCCACCAATTGGAAGGGGCAACTTGATAATGAAAAACTGTTTTTT.

This rearrangement joins TRBV9 to TRBJ1-5, with D unresolved. The CDR3 consists of 13 residues. V was shortened by 0 bases and J by 5 bases, with 6 bases between the two germline ends. CDR1 is SGDLS, CDR2 YYNGEE, per germline. CDR3 bases: TGTGCCAGCAGCGTAGCCCCTGATCAGCCCCAGCATTTT. The encoded protein is CASSVAPDQPQHF.

The chain has TRBV6-5 and TRBJ2-4, with D possibly TRBD2 on 6 matching bases. The V end lost 6 bases, the J end lost 7 bases, and 16 bases lay between the germline ends. CDR1 is MNHEY, CDR2 SVGAGI, per germline. The CDR3 has 14 residues. The CDR3 region has the DNA TGTGCCAGCAGCCTAACTAGGGACTGGAACATTCAGTACTTC. Its protein product is CASSLTRDWNIQYF.

The V and J genes are TRBV5-6 and TRBJ1-2, with a tentative D call TRBD1 (5 bases). The germline CDR1 and CDR2 sequences are SGHDT and YYEEEE. The V end was cut by 0 bases, the J end by 3 bases, with 9 bases between. CDR3 size: 14 residues. CDR3 nucleotides: TGTGCCAGCAGCTTGGGCAGGGCCGACTATGGCTACACCTTC. It yields the protein CASSLGRADYGYTF.

This clone has just one count. The gene calls are TRBV7-3 and TRBJ2-2, with 7 bases matching TRBD2. The ends lost 5 bases at V and 2 bases at J; junction bases unmatched: 11. The germline V gene has CDR1 SGHTA and CDR2 FQGTGA. The CDR3 has 17 amino acids. The CDR3 region has the DNA TGTGCCAGCAGCCAGCGGGGAGGTAGCGCAAACACCGGGGAGCTGTTTTTT. Protein: CASSQRGGSANTGELFF.

The rearrangement uses TRBV14 and TRBJ2-3; 8 bases are a match to TRBD1. CDR1 SGHDN and CDR2 FVKESK come from the germline V gene. Germline trimming cut 0 bases from V and 1 base from J; bases unmatched to any gene: 9. The length of the CDR3 is 18 residues. The CDR3: CASSQDTRTGIRTDTQYF. In DNA form, the CDR3 reads TGTGCCAGCAGCCAAGATACGCGGACAGGGATCCGCACAGATACGCAGTATTTT.

The rearrangement joins TRBV5-1 to TRBJ1-1; the match to TRBD1 covers 7 bases. With V trimmed by 1 base and J by 10 bases, 16 bases remained unmatched. The V gene's germline CDR1 is SGHRS and CDR2 YFSETQ. CDR3 length: 16 amino acids. The CDR3 nucleotides read TGCGCCAGCAGCTTGCTGGGAGGGGGCGCATCACAGGTAGCTTTCTTT. Amino acids: CASSLLGGGASQVAFF. The complete variable domain, with remaining parts taken from reference TRBV5-1 and TRBJ1-1, reads KAGVTQTPRYLIKTRGQQVTLSCSPISGHRSVSWYQQTPGQGLQFLFEYFSETQRNKGNFPGRFSGRQFSNSRSEMNVSTLELGDSALYLCASSLLGGGASQVAFFGQGTRLTVV.

The chain couples TRBV5-4 to TRBJ1-1; TRBD1 is a possible D gene (6 bases). Per germline, CDR1 SGHNT and CDR2 YYREEE (reference sequence). Trimming stripped 3 bases from V and 10 bases from J, with 19 bases between. The CDR3 is 14 residues long. This CDR3 is CASSSYGQYSPAFF. The CDR3 DNA reads as TGTGCCAGCAGCTCCTACGGACAGTACAGTCCAGCTTTCTTT.

This chain joins TRBV7-9 and TRBJ1-5; no reliable D call. Germline V gene sequence: CDR1 SEHNR, CDR2 FQNEAQ (reference sequence). V lost 3 bases and J lost 5, with 8 bases in between. This CDR3 contains 13 residues. The CDR3 spells CASSFGRDQPQHF. In DNA, the CDR3 is TGTGCCAGCAGCTTCGGGAGGGATCAGCCCCAGCATTTT.

The J gene is TRBJ1-2, the V gene TRBV6-5; 9 bases are a match to TRBD1. V was pared by 10 bases and J by 4 bases, with 7 bases of the junction left unmatched. CDR3 size: 13 residues. CDR1 and CDR2 (germline): MNHEY, SVGAGI. CDR3 protein: CATRDRAFYGYTF. The CDR3 region has the DNA TGTGCCACCCGGGACAGGGCATTCTATGGCTACACCTTC.

The chain employs TRBV9 and TRBJ1-1; 7 bases are a match to TRBD1. The CDR3 totals 14 residues. CDR1 is SGDLS, CDR2 YYNGEE, per germline. The J segment lost 6 bases and the V segment lost 0 bases, leaving 5 bases of the junction unmatched. CDR3 region: CASSVGQGISEAFF. In nucleotides, the CDR3 is TGTGCCAGCAGCGTAGGACAGGGAATATCTGAAGCTTTCTTT.

The V call is TRBV5-1, the J call TRBJ2-3; TRBD2 is a possible D gene (5 bases). Germline V lookup: CDR1 SGHRS, CDR2 YFSETQ. The germline V and J ends were trimmed by 1 base and 5 bases, with 11 bases remaining between them. The CDR3 sequence is 14 residues long. DNA for the CDR3: TGCGCCAGCAGCTTGTCACTCCGGGGAGATACGCAGTATTTT. Encoded protein: CASSLSLRGDTQYF.

This chain links TRBV5-1 with TRBJ1-1; D gene ambiguous. The germline CDR1 and CDR2 sequences are SGHRS and YFSETQ. This CDR3 has 14 residues. The V end was cut by 0 bases, the J end by 1 base, with 7 bases between. The CDR3 reads CASSLAGPNTEAFF. For the CDR3, the DNA is TGCGCCAGCAGCTTGGCTGGACCGAACACTGAAGCTTTCTTT.

The chain has TRBV19 and TRBJ2-5; D not certain. Looked up from germline, CDR1 is LNHDA and CDR2 is SQIVND (reference sequence). V lost 0 bases to trimming and J lost 1 base, with 9 bases between them. This CDR3 contains 15 residues. As DNA, the CDR3 is TGTGCCAGTAGTATAGATCGGGCTAGCCAAGAGACCCAGTACTTC. Translated, it gives CASSIDRASQETQYF.

V usage is TRBV5-8 and J usage is TRBJ2-7, with a possible D match to TRBD1 (6 bases). CDR1 and CDR2 from the germline V gene are SGHTS and YDEGEE. V was cut by 0 bases and J by 7 bases, with 14 bases left in between. The CDR3 is 14 residues long. The CDR3 region is CASSLGPGQGEQYF. Here the CDR3 DNA reads TGTGCCAGCAGCTTGGGCCCCGGGCAGGGGGAGCAGTACTTC.

The genes are TRBV29-1 and TRBJ1-2; D remains ambiguous. The germline V gene encodes CDR1 SQVTM and CDR2 ANQGSEA. CDR3 length: 11 residues. V was shortened by 1 base and J by 6 bases, with 6 bases between the two germline ends. The CDR3 DNA follows: TGCAGCGTTGAAGGTACAGATGGCTACACCTTC. Encoded protein: CSVEGTDGYTF.

The chain carries TRBV9 and TRBJ2-2; possibly TRBD1 for D (5 bases). V was trimmed by 3 bases and J by 6 bases, leaving 6 bases between them. The CDR3 extends over 12 amino acids. Per the germline V gene, CDR1 is SGDLS and CDR2 is YYNGEE. CDR3 protein: CASSARAGELFF. Written as DNA, the CDR3 is TGTGCCAGCAGCGCCAGGGCCGGGGAGCTGTTTTTT.

The chain has TRBV18 and TRBJ1-5; unclear D gene. V dropped 1 base and J dropped 0 bases, with 4 bases sitting between them. Germline V gives CDR1 KGHSH, CDR2 LQKENI. This CDR3 is 14 amino acids long. CDR3 nucleotide sequence: TGTGCCAGCTCACCACAGGGTAGCAATCAGCCCCAGCATTTT. Translated, it gives CASSPQGSNQPQHF.

This clone was detected once. The chain uses TRBV27 and TRBJ1-2; no firm D call. Trimming removed 4 bases from V and 8 bases from J, with 11 bases in between. This CDR3 region has 12 residues. Looked up from germline, CDR1 is MNHEY and CDR2 is SMNVEV (reference sequence). The CDR3 DNA reads as TGTGCCAGCAGTTCGACCACCCAGGGCTACACCTTC. The encoded protein is CASSSTTQGYTF.

The rearrangement links TRBV5-1 to TRBJ2-3; 7 nucleotides align to TRBD1. CDR1 SGHRS and CDR2 YFSETQ come from the germline V gene. The CDR3 sequence is 14 residues long. V trimming: 4 bases; J trimming: 9 bases; junction bases outside the gene matches: 11. CDR3 bases: TGCGCCAGCAGCGCGACCGCAGGACAGGACACGCAGTATTTT. Amino acid sequence: CASSATAGQDTQYF.

The CDR3 region is CSVPGQGGYEQYF. Here the CDR3 DNA reads TGCAGCGTACCGGGACAGGGGGGATACGAGCAGTACTTC. The chain has TRBV29-1 and TRBJ2-7; TRBD1 matches at 11 bases. Looked up from germline, CDR1 is SQVTM and CDR2 is ANQGSEA. V was pared by 6 bases and J by 4 bases, with 5 bases of the junction left unmatched. This CDR3 spans 13 amino acids.

The rearrangement joins TRBV9 to TRBJ2-1; TRBD2 agrees at 14 bases. The germline V gene has CDR1 SGDLS and CDR2 YYNGEE. V gave up 0 bases and J gave up 10 bases; unmatched junction bases: 6. This CDR3 has 16 residues. The CDR3 sequence is CASSVGLAGGPREQFF. CDR3 DNA sequence: TGTGCCAGCAGCGTAGGACTAGCGGGGGGGCCGCGGGAGCAGTTCTTC.